The 3 T cell receptor beta chains below all came from one sample that was sequenced in a study of T cells expressing NK-cell markers. TCRdb re-called the 5' RACE reads; one entry per CDR3 protein, DNA not given. This listing includes 250,000 or so distinct CDR3 sequences. Sequenced: blood T cells: a sorted CD56 or NKG2C T cell subset, CD4+ or CD8+ T cells, or bulk PBMC T cells (not recorded which). These receptors came from a woman between 18 and 70 years old in good health.

The V call is TRBV20-1, the J call TRBJ1-3; absent DNA, TCRdb's TRBD1 call cannot be checked. The CDR3 is 16 residues long. Germline assignment: CDR1 DFQATT and CDR2 SNEGSKA (reference sequence). The CDR3 here is CSARGGTGTSGNTIYF.

The rearrangement links TRBV29-1 to TRBJ1-4; the TCRdb D gene call, TRBD1, has no DNA to confirm it. The CDR3 runs to 15 residues. Germline lookup yields CDR1 SQVTM and CDR2 ANQGSEA. The chain's CDR3 is CSVTPAGTTNEKLFF.

The chain couples TRBV29-1 to TRBJ2-2; TCRdb gives TRBD2 as the D gene, but with no DNA this cannot be confirmed. Germline loops: CDR1 SQVTM, CDR2 ANQGSEA. This CDR3 region has 15 residues. CDR3 sequence reads: CSVGGRTLNTGELFF.